A single sample gave rise to the 9 T cell receptor beta chains below, sequenced in a study of cytomegalovirus exposure and HLA in healthy donors. 13 Jbeta primers and 60 Vbeta primers were used for the PCR. Assay: immunoSEQ multiplex PCR; the TCRdb copy retains only in-frame clones and omits some. The profile shows 180,000 or so clones, around 80% of them singletons. The sample consisted of PBMCs. These receptors all stem from a woman younger than 35 in good health and CMV-seronegative.

The V and J genes are TRBV28 and TRBJ1-2; the match to TRBD1 covers 10 bases. Germline lookup yields CDR1 MDHEN and CDR2 SYDVKM. The CDR3 runs to 18 residues. DNA of the CDR3: TGTGTACGGGACAGGGGTCCGCACAGCGCCCATTTTAACTATGGCTACACCTTC. As protein: CVRDRGPHSAHFNYGYTF.

This clone has a handful of counts. The chain joins TRBV11-2 to TRBJ1-1; 9 bases are a match to TRBD1. The ends lost 5 bases at V and 3 bases at J; junction bases unmatched: 4. Germline V CDR1 and CDR2: SGHAT, FQNNGV. The CDR3 contains 14 residues. As DNA, the CDR3 is TGTGCCAGCAGCCACGGACAGGGGTACACTGAAGCTTTCTTT. Its protein product is CASSHGQGYTEAFF.

For this clone: One junction end does not reproduce the germline sequence, and a read error may be involved. Other DNA sequences in the same sample also yield this CDR3. The gene calls are TRBV7-6 and TRBJ2-7; TRBD2 agrees at 12 bases. In germline, CDR1 is SGHVS, CDR2 FNYEAQ. This CDR3 comprises 14 residues. The CDR3 sequence: CASSLAGGPYEQYF. The CDR3 DNA follows: TGTGCCAGCAGCCTAGCGGGAGGGCCCTACGAGCAGTACTTC. The entire variable domain, with the rest obtained from reference TRBV7-6 and TRBJ2-7, is as follows: GAGVSQSPRYKVTKRGQDVALRCDPISGHVSLYWYRQALGQGPEFLTYFNYEAQQDKSGLPNDRFSAERPEGSISTLTIQRTEQRDSAMYRCASSLAGGPYEQYFGPGTRLTVT.

The V call is TRBV7-6, the J call TRBJ2-7; TRBD1 is a possible D gene (5 bases). V was clipped by 4 bases and J by 0 bases, with 16 bases between them. The CDR3 loop spans 16 amino acids. The germline V gene has CDR1 SGHVS and CDR2 FNYEAQ. This chain's CDR3 is CASSSPDLDSSYEQYF. For the CDR3, the DNA is TGTGCCAGCAGCTCCCCGGACCTAGACAGCTCCTACGAGCAGTACTTC.

The chain couples TRBV28 to TRBJ2-7, with 8 bases aligning to TRBD1. The junction had 6 bases not matched to a gene; V was cut back by 8 bases and J by 3 bases. Per germline, CDR1 MDHEN and CDR2 SYDVKM. This CDR3 has 13 amino acids. CDR3 in DNA: TGTGCCAGCTTGGACAGGGCGGACTACGAGCAGTACTTC. The encoded protein is CASLDRADYEQYF.

The V and J genes are TRBV7-9 and TRBJ2-2; 8 bases are shared with TRBD1. CDR1 is SEHNR and CDR2 is FQNEAQ in the germline V gene (reference sequence). The CDR3 totals 16 residues. The trim removed 2 bases at V and 6 bases at J, leaving 8 bases unmatched. CDR3 sequence reads: CASSLTDRDGPGELFF. The CDR3 DNA follows: TGTGCCAGCAGCTTAACGGACAGGGATGGTCCCGGGGAGCTGTTTTTT.

This clone was recorded a few times. The chain has TRBV28 and TRBJ2-2; 7 nucleotides agree with TRBD2. Losses at the gene ends were 6 bases for V and 4 bases for J; bases not matched to a gene: 11. There are 16 residues in the CDR3. CDR1 and CDR2 from the germline V gene are MDHEN and SYDVKM. The CDR3 here is CASRVGGASGTGELFF. In nucleotides, the CDR3 is TGTGCCAGCAGGGTGGGAGGGGCTAGCGGCACCGGGGAGCTGTTTTTT.

The table lists this clone with a few counts. V gene TRBV4-1 combines with J gene TRBJ1-5, with D possibly TRBD1 on 5 matching bases. Germline lookup yields CDR1 MGHRA and CDR2 YSYEKL. The CDR3 runs 15 residues. V was cut by 2 bases and J by 4 bases, with 12 bases left in between. CDR3 DNA sequence: TGCGCCAGCAGCCAAAGAGCAGGGTCTAATCAGCCCCAGCATTTT. Its protein is CASSQRAGSNQPQHF.

The chain is built from TRBV11-3 and TRBJ1-2; D not certain. CDR3 length: 12 residues. Trimming removed 2 bases from V and 4 bases from J, with 5 bases in between. Germline assignment: CDR1 SGHNT and CDR2 YENEEA. The chain's CDR3 is CASSLNGYGYTF. In DNA, the CDR3 is TGTGCCAGCAGCTTAAACGGCTATGGCTACACCTTC.